This T cell receptor (beta chain) was obtained from a study of blood T cell repertoires in COVID-19. The V and J ends lost 4 bases and 6 bases, in that order; junction bases with no gene match: 7. The germline gives CDR1 SGHRS, CDR2 YFSETQ. The CDR3 totals 16 residues. Clones were read by immunoSEQ multiplex PCR, and TCRdb kept only the in-frame ones, dropping some. The table lists about 280,000 clones, 88% of them singletons, with approximately 10% in the top ten. The chain links TRBV5-1 to TRBJ2-2; 12 bases match TRBD1. The sequence was collected from a woman aged 25-40 years with COVID-19, enrolled during active disease. The sequenced sample was peripheral blood. This chain's CDR3 is CASSQGQGAQPGELFF. As DNA, the CDR3 is TGCGCCAGCAGCCAGGGACAGGGGGCGCAACCCGGGGAGCTGTTTTTT.